The 26 T cell receptor beta chains listed next were all sequenced from one sample in a study of blood T cell repertoires in COVID-19. TCRdb's copy holds only in-frame clones and misses some; the assay was immunoSEQ multiplex PCR. The profile covers about 47,000 clones, with around four fifths appearing a single time and 6.5% to 9% taken by the ten largest. The sequenced sample was peripheral blood. The receptors were sampled from a man aged 55 to 70 with active COVID-19.

The chain employs TRBV28 and TRBJ1-3; 7 nucleotides line up with TRBD1. The J segment lost 1 base and the V segment lost 5 bases, leaving 11 bases of the junction unmatched. Germline lookup yields CDR1 MDHEN and CDR2 SYDVKM. The CDR3 is 17 amino acids. The CDR3 spells CASSPWGRTGSGNTIYF. DNA for the CDR3: TGTGCCAGCAGTCCCTGGGGCCGGACAGGTTCTGGAAACACCATATATTTT.

CDR3 bases: TGTGCCTGGAGTGGGCGGTTGCCACCCCTAGAGCAGTACTTC. This codes for CAWSGRLPPLEQYF. V usage is TRBV30 and J usage is TRBJ2-7; D gene uncertain. The CDR3 totals 14 residues. Looked up from germline, CDR1 is GTSNPN and CDR2 is SVGIG (reference sequence). Trimming pared 1 base from V and 7 bases from J, leaving 17 bases between.

This clone was observed a handful of times. The gene calls are TRBV5-1 and TRBJ2-7, with 13 bases lining up with TRBD2. J lost 0 bases, V lost 1 base, and 4 bases had no gene match. The CDR3 is 17 amino acids. Germline V gene lookup returns CDR1 SGHRS and CDR2 YFSETQ. The CDR3 spells CASSLRTSGGSSYEQYF. CDR3 DNA sequence: TGCGCCAGCAGCTTGCGGACTAGCGGGGGAAGCTCCTACGAGCAGTACTTC.

The chain couples TRBV30 to TRBJ1-3; a weak D match, TRBD1 (5 bases). V was cut by 2 bases and J by 7 bases, with 9 bases left in between. This CDR3 comprises 12 residues. CDR1 and CDR2 from the germline V gene are GTSNPN and SVGIG (reference sequence). The CDR3 protein is CAWSIQGNTIYF. Here the CDR3 DNA reads TGTGCCTGGAGTATCCAGGGCAACACCATATATTTT.

The rearrangement joins TRBV5-1 to TRBJ2-7; TRBD2 aligns across 10 bases. The germline V gene has CDR1 SGHRS and CDR2 YFSETQ. There are 15 residues in the CDR3. The junction had 9 bases not matched to a gene; V was cut back by 3 bases and J by 6 bases. The CDR3: CASSSGLAAFTEQYF. CDR3 DNA sequence: TGCGCCAGCAGCTCCGGACTAGCGGCCTTTACCGAGCAGTACTTC.

The chain employs TRBV15 and TRBJ2-6; D is ambiguous. Germline-derived CDR1 and CDR2 are LNHNV and YYDKDF (reference sequence). Trimming took off 3 bases at V and 4 bases at J, with 16 bases between the two ends. The CDR3 spans 17 residues. This CDR3 reads CATSSPSHASGANVLTF. CDR3 coding DNA: TGTGCCACCAGCAGCCCTTCCCACGCGTCCGGGGCCAACGTCCTGACTTTC. The full variable domain, with the rest looked up from reference TRBV15 and TRBJ2-6, is DAMVIQNPRYQVTQFGKPVTLSCSQTLNHNVMYWYQQKSSQAPKLLFHYYDKDFNNEADTPDNFQSRRPNTSFCFLDIRSPGLGDTAMYLCATSSPSHASGANVLTFGAGSRLTVL.

The J gene is TRBJ1-2, the V gene TRBV9; 7 nucleotides line up with TRBD1. CDR1 SGDLS and CDR2 YYNGEE come from the germline V gene. Unmatched junction bases numbered 11, after V lost 10 bases and J lost 2 bases. The CDR3 extends over 14 amino acids. The CDR3 loop reads CASSRGQANYGYTF. The DNA of the CDR3 is TGTGCCTCCTCCAGAGGACAGGCAAACTATGGCTACACCTTC.

This clone was detected a few times. The DNA of the CDR3 is TGTGCCAGCAGCTTATATAACACCGGGGAGCTGTTTTTT. Protein sequence: CASSLYNTGELFF. The rearrangement joins TRBV7-3 to TRBJ2-2, with D hard to call. The CDR3 covers 13 residues. In germline, CDR1 is SGHTA, CDR2 FQGTGA. Deletions cut 2 bases from V and 2 bases from J, with 3 bases between.

This chain joins TRBV7-8 and TRBJ2-5, with D perhaps TRBD2 (5 bases). V was cut by 1 base and J by 1 base, with 10 bases left in between. CDR1 is SGHVS and CDR2 is FQNEAQ in the germline V gene. The CDR3 extends over 15 amino acids. The CDR3 region has the DNA TGTGCCAGCAGCTTAGGGACTGGACGCCAAGAGACCCAGTACTTC. This sequence encodes CASSLGTGRQETQYF.

This rearrangement joins TRBV5-4 to TRBJ2-1; D possibly corresponds to TRBD2 (6 bases). The V end lost 0 bases, the J end lost 3 bases, and 10 bases lay between the germline ends. From germline, CDR1 is SGHNT and CDR2 YYREEE (reference sequence). The CDR3 is made up of 15 amino acids. The CDR3 reads CASSLGAGSYNEQFF. DNA of the CDR3: TGTGCCAGCAGCTTGGGTGCGGGGAGCTACAATGAGCAGTTCTTC.

V usage is TRBV27 and J usage is TRBJ1-2; D remains ambiguous. With 2 bases removed from V and 0 bases from J, the gap between germline ends came to 7 bases. Germline lookup yields CDR1 MNHEY and CDR2 SMNVEV (reference sequence). The CDR3 loop spans 14 amino acids. CDR3 loop: CASSLLGANYGYTF. The CDR3 region has the DNA TGTGCCAGCAGTTTACTGGGAGCTAACTATGGCTACACCTTC.

The chain is built from TRBV13 and TRBJ2-7; the match to TRBD2 covers 8 bases. J was trimmed by 0 bases and V by 5 bases; bases with no gene match: 3. CDR3 size: 14 residues. Germline CDR1 is PRHDT and CDR2 is FYEKMQ (reference sequence). CDR3 DNA: TGTGCCAGCAGCGGGGCGGGAGGCTCCTACGAGCAGTACTTC. Protein product: CASSGAGGSYEQYF.

The V gene is TRBV2, the J gene TRBJ2-1; possible D gene TRBD2, 6 bases. CDR1 and CDR2 (germline): SNHLY, FYNNEI. Trimming shortened V by 6 bases and J by 0 bases, and 18 bases separated the two germline ends. CDR3 size: 17 residues. The CDR3 reads CASRSTSLLSSYNEQFF. CDR3 sequence (DNA): TGTGCCAGCAGGAGCACTAGCTTACTTAGCTCCTACAATGAGCAGTTCTTC.

About this clone itself: This clone may be a read error of a much larger clone one base away. This chain connects TRBV28 to TRBJ1-1; 7 nucleotides line up with TRBD1. The germline V gene has CDR1 MDHEN and CDR2 SYDVKM. V trimming: 6 bases; J trimming: 3 bases; junction bases outside the gene matches: 1. The CDR3 runs to 12 residues. CDR3 sequence (DNA): TGTGCCAGCAGACAGGGGTACACTGAAGCTTTCTTT. This sequence encodes CASRQGYTEAFF.

V usage is TRBV2 and J usage is TRBJ1-1; D call uncertain. Per germline, CDR1 SNHLY and CDR2 FYNNEI. The CDR3 runs to 14 residues. V was pared by 7 bases and J by 0 bases, with 12 bases between. Written as DNA, the CDR3 is TGTGCCAGCACCCAGGCGACTATGAACACTGAAGCTTTCTTT. Its translation: CASTQATMNTEAFF.

The chain combines TRBV9 with TRBJ1-5, with D possibly matching TRBD1 (5 bases). The germline CDR1 and CDR2 sequences are SGDLS and YYNGEE. V gave up 4 bases and J gave up 4 bases, with 9 bases separating them. The CDR3 is 13 residues long. The CDR3 loop reads CASSPSGNQPQHF. In DNA form, the CDR3 reads TGTGCCAGCAGCCCCTCAGGGAATCAGCCCCAGCATTTT.

The gene calls are TRBV3-1 (or the pseudogene TRBV3-2) and TRBJ2-6, with 8 bases that match TRBD1. J gave up 1 base and V 4 bases, and 6 bases lay outside the gene matches. Germline CDR1 is LGHDT and CDR2 is YNNKEL (reference sequence). The CDR3 extends over 17 amino acids. CDR3 residues: CASSLGQGGSGANVLTF. CDR3 sequence (DNA): TGTGCCAGCAGCCTCGGACAGGGCGGTTCTGGGGCCAACGTCCTGACTTTC.

The chain has TRBV7-2 and TRBJ2-7, with 10 bases matching TRBD1. V was clipped by 5 bases and J by 2 bases; unmatched bases: 6. Germline V gene data show CDR1 as SGHTA and CDR2 as FQGNSA. There are 15 residues in the CDR3. The CDR3 region is CASSNRDRGTYEQYF. The DNA of the CDR3 is TGTGCCAGCAGCAACCGGGACAGGGGAACCTACGAGCAGTACTTC. Complete variable domain (other parts from reference TRBV7-2 and TRBJ2-7): GAGVSQSPSNKVTEKGKDVELRCDPISGHTALYWYRQSLGQGLEFLIYFQGNSAPDKSGLPSDRFSAERTGGSVSTLTIQRTQQEDSAVYLCASSNRDRGTYEQYFGPGTRLTVT.

The chain is built from TRBV4-3 and TRBJ1-1, with D possibly being TRBD1 (5 bases). This CDR3 has 13 amino acids. From germline, CDR1 is LGHNA and CDR2 YSLEER. V was trimmed by 2 bases and J by 4 bases, leaving 8 bases between them. The CDR3 coding sequence is TGCGCCAGCAGCCAACCAGGGCGCACTGAAGCTTTCTTT. Translating gives CASSQPGRTEAFF.

The sample holds one count of this clone. The chain recombines TRBV2 with TRBJ2-3; 7 positions match TRBD2. The CDR3 loop spans 15 amino acids. The J segment lost 0 bases and the V segment lost 5 bases, leaving 5 bases of the junction unmatched. Germline CDR1 reads SNHLY; CDR2 reads FYNNEI. This CDR3 reads CASSNERGSTDTQYF. The CDR3 DNA sequence: TGTGCCAGCAGTAATGAGCGGGGAAGCACAGATACGCAGTATTTT.

The table lists this clone with a few counts. The V gene is TRBV11-2, the J gene TRBJ2-2; possible D gene TRBD1, 6 bases. From germline, CDR1 is SGHAT and CDR2 FQNNGV. V lost 4 bases and J lost 1, with 7 bases in between. The CDR3 covers 14 residues. In DNA form, the CDR3 reads TGTGCCAGCAGCTGGGGACAGAACACCGGGGAGCTGTTTTTT. Translating gives CASSWGQNTGELFF.

The chain links TRBV6-2 or TRBV6-3 to TRBJ2-1, with D possibly TRBD2 on 6 matching bases. The V gene's germline CDR1 is MNHEY and CDR2 SVGEGT. This CDR3 has 15 amino acids. V shed 2 bases and J shed 6 bases, with 14 bases lying between them. The CDR3 nucleotides are TGTGCCAGCAGTTACAGTCCTAGCGTAGGCAATGAGCAGTTCTTC. It encodes CASSYSPSVGNEQFF.

The J gene is TRBJ2-3, the V gene TRBV24-1; 10 bases line up with TRBD1. The CDR3 has 14 residues. The germline CDR1 and CDR2 sequences are KGHDR and SFDVKD. The junction had 3 bases not matched to a gene; V was cut back by 6 bases and J by 4 bases. The CDR3 loop reads CATSRGQGADTQYF. The CDR3 nucleotides are TGTGCCACCAGTAGAGGACAGGGGGCAGATACGCAGTATTTT.

In regard to this clone: The sample holds other DNA sequences that translate to the same CDR3. This chain uses TRBV2 with TRBJ1-2; D gene uncertain. V lost 3 bases, J lost 4 bases, and 6 bases lay in between. The CDR3 consists of 12 residues. CDR1 SNHLY and CDR2 FYNNEI come from the germline V gene. The CDR3 DNA is TGTGCCAGCAGTGAGCACGGCTATGGCTACACCTTC. Protein sequence: CASSEHGYGYTF.

V is TRBV6-2 or TRBV6-3 and J is TRBJ2-5; TRBD1 matches 7 bases. CDR3 length equals 16 residues. Trimming removed 0 bases from V and 2 bases from J; junction bases left unmatched: 6. CDR1 MNHEY and CDR2 SVGEGT come from the germline V gene. The CDR3, as DNA: TGTGCCAGCAGTTACTCGAAGGGGGCCGTACAAGAGACCCAGTACTTC. It is translated as CASSYSKGAVQETQYF.

This sequence joins TRBV15 and TRBJ1-2; 7 bases are a match to TRBD1. Trimming removed 5 bases from V and 7 bases from J; junction bases left unmatched: 7. From germline, CDR1 is LNHNV and CDR2 YYDKDF (reference sequence). The CDR3 totals 13 residues. In DNA, the CDR3 is TGTGCCACCAGCGTGTACAGGGGAGGTGGCTACACCTTC. Its translation is CATSVYRGGGYTF.